The sequence of this T cell receptor beta chain was determined in a study of T cell changes during pregnancy in multiple sclerosis (dated by TCRdb to between 2018 and 2020). Looking at the study overall: The study looked at changes in the T cell repertoire across pregnancy in women with multiple sclerosis.

As to this clone: Its antigen is unknown. Base qualities are not recorded, but no much larger clone differs from it by a single base.

Libraries were made using the immunoSEQ multiplex PCR assay. Sourced from immuneACCESS, this table was stored by TCRdb with only in-frame sequences that have V and J called. A share of the clones is absent; for the studies checked, an unresolved V gene accounts for under half, and the remainder has no known explanation. This sample lists around 57,000 clones; over 80% were detected once. The ten largest clones represent less than 0.3% of the sample. The TCR sequence derives from a female donor with multiple sclerosis, enrolled in a pregnancy study. This material consisted of CD4+ T cells from peripheral blood mononuclear cells, taken in the third trimester of pregnancy.

For the CDR3, the sequence is CASRDRSMNTEAFF. The base sequence is TGTGCCAGCCGTGACAGGTCTATGAACACTGAAGCTTTCTTT. The V and J genes are TRBV18 and TRBJ1-1, and the D gene may be TRBD1, 6 bases matching. The CDR3 covers 14 residues, taking in both the cysteine and the phenylalanine. The kept DNA is CDR3 alone, 42 bases in frame from the first base. Relative to germline, V is 8 bases shorter and J is 0 bases shorter, with 13 bases between their ends. CDR1 and CDR2 are drawn from the germline V gene: KGHSH, LQKENI.